This T cell receptor (beta chain) was captured in a study of cytomegalovirus exposure and HLA in healthy donors (dated by TCRdb to about 2017). In the study overall: In an earlier analysis of several hundred of the donors, 276 Gb of sequence data and 90 million to 120 million unique TCR beta sequences from 150 million to 200 million T cells were reported. An early release that covered about 600 HLA-typed donors contained approximately 320 gigabases of sequencing data and 80 million or so unique TCR sequences. Among the roughly 390 genotyped donors, around 79% belonged to the genetic ancestry cluster associated with self-reported Caucasian donors. The study aimed to test whether signatures of past pathogen exposure could be identified by cataloging public T cell receptors. Using immunosequencing, the study profiled T cell repertoires from roughly 650 subjects and related those repertoires to cytomegalovirus serostatus. Besides the first cohort of around 700 subjects, a separate validation cohort made up of roughly 130 different subjects was used. High-throughput TCR immunosequencing, statistical association of individual TCRs with disease status, and machine learning were combined to predict cytomegalovirus infection status. A later analysis re-examined previously published TCR beta repertoires from more than 550 donors and added high-resolution HLA genotyping to investigate patterns of TCR occurrence. In the later analysis, no new phenotypic data were used to find candidate immune exposures; instead, reliance was placed on TCR beta sequences and their occurrence across donors. An earlier analysis of around 640 of the donors used high-throughput TCR beta sequencing to judge whether each TCR beta V gene segment behaved as functional or pseudogenic. Donor age, sex, ethnicity and CMV serostatus were collected together with the repertoire data. In a later genetic analysis, genome-wide SNP genotypes for about three fifths of the roughly 670 donors were used, and that subset was treated as a discovery cohort. All discovery cohort repertoires had been generated on a single sequencing platform. Both class I and class II loci were covered by HLA typing, at four-digit resolution. The number of donors typed differed by locus, with about 620-630 for A, B, C, DRB1 and DQB1, around 500 for DQA1, some 570 for DPA1, and 472 for DPB1. Several DR-DQ haplotypes were treated as single units for association and clustering because of strong linkage in the cohort. Among 300 to 450 genotyped donors of the cohort, an average of approximately 250,000 unique TCR beta nucleotide sequences were sequenced per donor, around 20% of them non-productive. Beyond this particular receptor, the publication reports: Most TCR sequences were seen in very few donors, while some public TCRs were found in many individuals. In a later analysis, TCR association rates were found to vary across HLA loci, with the most associated TCRs seen for DRB1 alleles and the fewest for HLA-C alleles. A later analysis associated 15,000 or so TCR beta sequences with specific HLA alleles at a false discovery rate of 0.05. An association between a missense DCLRE1C variant and V-gene and J-gene trimming of TCR beta chains was found in a later genetic analysis and replicated in an independent cohort. A total of roughly 160 TCR beta chains were listed by the study as associated with cytomegalovirus. When HLA alleles, especially DR and DQ, strongly co-occurred, attributing TCR associations to individual alleles was difficult. The classifier was reported to diagnose cytomegalovirus status with high specificity and sensitivity in both the original cohort and the validation cohort. According to the authors, the approach could potentially be generalized to other disease states and immunological phenotypes. Correlated functional status among segregating V segments might be attributable to linkage disequilibrium, but an unknown experimental factor could not be ruled out. In vitro tests confirmed that a few of the cytomegalovirus-associated TCR beta chains recognize cytomegalovirus antigens. In an earlier analysis of approximately 590 of the donors, most TCR beta V segments were observed in productive rearrangements about 90% or about 30% of the time, broadly matching IMGT annotations. In this cohort, only TCR beta chains were sequenced, and detectable features were limited by the absence of alpha or paired-chain data. A further reported finding was that TCR beta sequences accurately predicted the HLA-A and HLA-B alleles for most subjects in the first cohort. Because HLA typing was missing for some donors at each locus, association tests included only the typed subset. Presence/absence analyses assumed roughly uniform sequencing depth across donors, an assumption that may not hold. The earlier analysis of 587 of the donors excluded seventeen rarely observed V segments, including chromosome 9 orphons, because counts were too low. Most CMV-associated TCR beta chains appeared to be HLA-restricted in a later analysis, and the HLA associations seemed to be driven largely by CMV exposure. In a later analysis, HLA-associated TCR beta chains showed more clonal expansion and lower generation probabilities than non-associated chains that were equally common. Because the 87-base-pair reads could not distinguish some IMGT-functional V segments, including TRBV6-2 and TRBV6-3, those segments were excluded. In a later genetic analysis, fewer N-insertions in productive TCRs were reported among donors in an Asian-associated ancestry cluster than the approximately 710-donor mean. A later analysis reported that several top co-occurrence clusters appeared linked to parvovirus B19, influenza, CMV and Epstein-Barr virus. CMV serostatus was the only immune exposure information available for the cohort. The sequencing pipeline was judged likely to have produced a cluster of highly shared sequence variants as a technical artifact.

This clone was found a few times. This clone's antigen is unknown. Base quality data are lacking; no much larger clone is found one base away. Library preparation employed the immunoSEQ multiplex PCR assay. For the multiplex PCR, a mixture combining 60 forward primers for TCR Vbeta segments and 13 reverse primers for TCR Jbeta segments was used. A multiplex PCR assay on genomic DNA amplified the CDR3 region of rearranged TCR beta genes. The amplified TCR beta libraries were sequenced on the Illumina HiSeq System as 87-base-pair reads. The paper's data handling went like this. Across the 600 to 700 repertoires, a later analysis counted approximately 75 million unique TCR beta chains, 8.5 million to 12 million of which were shared by at least two donors. A nearest-neighbor algorithm error-corrected the raw reads and collapsed the reads into unique sequences, merging closely related sequences to remove PCR and sequencing errors. Alignment of CDR3 sequences to IMGT reference sequences was used to assign V, D and J gene segments. For a sequence to be retained, a match of at least six nucleotides to both a V gene segment and a J gene segment was required. A rearrangement counted as productive if the CDR3 had no stop codons and remained in frame with V and J, and every other rearrangement counted as non-productive. Following IMGT convention, CDR3 was defined as the stretch from the second conserved V-encoded cysteine up to the conserved J-encoded phenylalanine. The earlier analysis of some 550 of the donors excluded any sequence lacking an unambiguous match to a single V gene segment. In an earlier analysis of roughly 600 of the donors, a V segment was called functional when productive rearrangements were above 56.7%, and segregating when the standard deviation between donors exceeded 5%. A statistical classification framework was built for diagnosing cytomegalovirus status from the catalog of TCR beta chain sequences. In a later analysis, V and J genes were assigned by comparing TCR nucleotide sequences against IMGT/GENE-DB human TR gene sequences. Using the TCRdist pipeline, a later analysis assigned CDR3 sequences along with most-parsimonious VDJ recombination scenarios. In a later analysis, each TCR beta chain was defined by its CDR3 amino acid sequence together with its V-gene family, and reads without a unique V-gene family were excluded. In a later analysis, some 600 highly shared, low-generation-probability nucleotide sequences were removed to address suspected cross-contamination and a sequencing artifact. For each public chain, a later analysis derived a clonal expansion index from normalized ranks of inferred template counts within each repertoire. A later analysis computed generation probabilities with a VDJ recombination model fitted to out-of-frame rearrangements, and checked the results against IGoR. In a later analysis, hypergeometric tests were used to score TCR-TCR, TCR-HLA and TCR-CMV co-occurrence, with a repertoire-size bias correction applied to TCR pairs. To estimate false discovery rates, a later analysis permuted the HLA or CMV assignments 20 times. In a later analysis, co-occurring TCRs were grouped with DBSCAN, and TCRdist sequence similarity was added when clustering was performed within HLA-allele-positive subsets. Repertoires with fewer than 30,000 or more than 120,000 public chains were left out of co-occurrence clustering, as were several repertoires with anomalous nucleotide sharing. The table comes from immuneACCESS by way of TCRdb, which keeps in-frame sequences with V and J called. Part of the clones is missing from these tables; in studies checked, under half for an unresolved V gene and the rest for unknown reasons. Clonal size and the V and J genes are those of that table, whereas D and trimming came from the DNA. Here the sample has approximately 150,000 clones; roughly 9.4% occur a single time. The ten top clones hold roughly 1.9% of the sample.

The cohort consisted of 650 to 850 healthy bone marrow donors. All cohort members were sampled while nominally healthy, although unrecorded immune exposures were likely present. The donor was CMV seronegative and belonged to the group of 320 or so seronegative cohort members. A peripheral blood sample was provided by each donor, and peripheral blood mononuclear cells were used for TCR beta sequencing. Genomic DNA was extracted from the blood cell samples with the Qiagen DNeasy Blood Extraction Kit. CDR1 and CDR2 are read off the germline V gene as SGDLS and YYNGEE. V was cut back by 3 bases and J by 6 bases, leaving a gap of 21 bases between them. From its cysteine to its phenylalanine, the CDR3 spans 17 amino acids. Here the CDR3 DNA is all that survives: 51 bases in frame from base 1.

This receptor was obtained from a male donor in good health and CMV-seronegative. Sample: PBMCs. Rearrangement joined TRBV9 to TRBJ1-4; TRBD1 might be the D gene, on 6 matching bases. The nucleotide sequence reads TGTGCCAGCAGCGCGAGAAAGGGGGGGGCGGGCGATGAAAAACTGTTTTTT. Its protein product is CASSARKGGAGDEKLFF.